This T cell receptor (beta chain) was observed in a study of OX40 agonist ivuxolimab in advanced cancers. Background on the study: One hepatocellular carcinoma and two cutaneous melanoma patients partially responded.

Prior autoimmune disease or systemic immunosuppression barred patients. The repertoire was sequenced with immunoSEQ multiplex PCR; TCRdb's copy has only in-frame clones and lacks some. The sample carries tens of thousands of clones, 79% recorded once. Germline V gene sequence: CDR1 SGHNT, CDR2 YYREEE (reference sequence). The V and J ends lost 4 bases and 4 bases, in that order; junction bases with no gene match: 6. The CDR3 consists of 15 residues. This chain joins TRBV5-4 and TRBJ2-1; 9 bases match TRBD1. This receptor was obtained from an adult with an advanced solid tumor such as melanoma, head and neck, liver or kidney cancer. Material: CD4+ or CD8+ T cells sorted from blood, obtained in a trial of the OX40 agonist ivuxolimab. In DNA form, the CDR3 reads TGTGCCAGCAGCCTCACCGGGACAGGGTACAATGAGCAGTTCTTC. This encodes CASSLTGTGYNEQFF.